The clone carrying this TCR beta chain was counted a few times. What it recognizes is unknown. Reverse transcription of all isolated RNA meant that expressed TCRB transcripts were sequenced. TCRdb keeps only in-frame clones here, not all; method: immunoSEQ multiplex PCR. The data hold hundreds of thousands of clones, with about 16% observed a single time. The sample is drawn from a study of beta chain features in type 1 diabetes. Findings and caveats of the study: VDJ junctions from patients with type 1 diabetes contained fewer insertions and more deletions.

The receptor was isolated from a man between 18 and 35 years old in good health. Sample: naive CD4+ T cells from blood.

This CDR3 reads CASYPTVAPAFF. CDR3 sequence (DNA): TGTGCCAGCTACCCGACAGTGGCGCCGGCTTTCTTT. J is TRBJ1-1 and V is TRBV2, with D tentatively TRBD1 (5 bases). Trimming stripped 8 bases from V and 11 bases from J, with 18 bases between. Germline assignment: CDR1 SNHLY and CDR2 FYNNEI. This CDR3 region has 12 residues. Complete variable domain (other parts from reference TRBV2 and TRBJ1-1): EPEVTQTPSHQVTQMGQEVILRCVPISNHLYFYWYRQILGQKVEFLVSFYNNEISEKSEIFDDQFSVERPDGSNFTLKIRSTKLEDSAMYFCASYPTVAPAFFGQGTRLTVV.